The entry that follows covers one T cell receptor beta chain sequence. No antigen is known for it. Produced via immunoSEQ multiplex PCR; TCRdb's table is partial and in-frame only. The repertoire includes some 23,000 clones, roughly 84% of them detected once, and about 1.5% sits in the top ten. CDR1 and CDR2 from the germline V gene are LNHDA and SQIVND (reference sequence). Between the trimmed V and J ends, which lost 3 bases and 0 bases, there was a span of 5 bases. The CDR3 is 13 amino acids. The data derive from a study of PD-L1 blockade in urothelial cancer. Looking at the study overall: Patients, treated from 2014 onward, received atezolizumab 1,200 mg intravenously every 3 weeks. Patients with male sex and bladder-origin urothelial cancer accounted for about nine tenths of the roughly 29 enrolled. Notes on the study in general: Where pretreatment blood TCR clonality fell below the median, better survival was predicted.

Time point in this sample: peripheral blood 6 weeks after treatment start. The input for sequencing was PBMCs, taken around atezolizumab (anti-PD-L1) treatment. This chain connects TRBV19 to TRBJ1-1; the D is unclear. The TCR was taken from a man between 65 and 85 years old with urothelial cancer. The CDR3 DNA reads TGTGCCAGTAGTATCTCAGTGAACACTGAAGCTTTCTTT. This codes for CASSISVNTEAFF. The whole variable domain, remainder taken from reference TRBV19 and TRBJ1-1, is DGGITQSPKYLFRKEGQNVTLSCEQNLNHDAMYWYRQDPGQGLRLIYYSQIVNDFQKGDIAEGYSVSREKKESFPLTVTSAQKNPTAFYLCASSISVNTEAFFGQGTRLTVV.